This T cell receptor beta chain came from a study of CD8 T cells in ankylosing spondylitis. This clonotype was counted many times. What it binds is not known. The CDR3 is made up of 19 amino acids. Trimming removed 0 bases from V and 0 bases from J, with 21 bases in between. Germline lookup yields CDR1 SGDLS and CDR2 YYNGEE. Quantitative molecular-barcoded 5'-RACE generated the TCR beta libraries. In TCRdb, the 5' RACE reads were re-called with MiXCR into one record per CDR3 protein. The table has a few hundred thousand distinct CDR3 sequences, about 20% seen once; the top ten hold less than 35%. Points from the study as a whole: Ankylosing spondylitis blood appeared to be characterized by a TCR beta motif of roughly eight highly homologous variants. Reportedly, significant enrichment of disease-linked clones occurred in matched ankylosing spondylitis synovial fluid.

This TCR was sampled from a male donor with ankylosing spondylitis or in good health (not recorded which). The sample comprised blood, either unsorted or a sorted T cell fraction (not recorded which). The chain couples TRBV9 to TRBJ1-1; D remains ambiguous. CDR3 bases: TGTGCCAGCAGCGTAGAGAAAGGTCTTCAGGCCTACATGAACACTGAAGCTTTCTTT. Amino acids: CASSVEKGLQAYMNTEAFF.